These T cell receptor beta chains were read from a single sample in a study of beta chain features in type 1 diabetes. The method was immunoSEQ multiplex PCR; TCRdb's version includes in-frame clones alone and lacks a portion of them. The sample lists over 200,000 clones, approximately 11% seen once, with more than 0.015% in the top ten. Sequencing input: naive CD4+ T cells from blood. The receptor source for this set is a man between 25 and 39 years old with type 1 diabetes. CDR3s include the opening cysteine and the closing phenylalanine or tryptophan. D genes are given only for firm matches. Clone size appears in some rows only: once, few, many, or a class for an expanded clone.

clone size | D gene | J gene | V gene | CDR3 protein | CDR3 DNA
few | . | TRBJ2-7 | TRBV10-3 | CAISGAGRYEQYF | TGTGCCATCAGTGGAGCAGGGCGGTACGAGCAGTACTTC
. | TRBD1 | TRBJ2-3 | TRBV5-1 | CASSLNEQGTQYF | TGCGCCAGCAGCTTGAACGAACAGGGGACGCAGTATTTT
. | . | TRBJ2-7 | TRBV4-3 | CASSQDSHTYEQYF | TGCGCCAGCAGCCAAGATAGCCATACCTACGAGCAGTACTTC
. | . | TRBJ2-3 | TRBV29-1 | CSVELARLTDTQYF | TGCAGCGTTGAATTGGCCAGGCTCACAGATACGCAGTATTTT
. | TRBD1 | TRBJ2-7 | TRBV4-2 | CASSRLGTGIYEQYF | TGTGCCAGCAGCCGTCTAGGGACAGGGATCTACGAGCAGTACTTC
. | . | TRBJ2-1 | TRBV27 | CASSLRRGHEQFF | TGTGCCAGCAGTTTGCGCAGGGGTCATGAGCAGTTCTTC
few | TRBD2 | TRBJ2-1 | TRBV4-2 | CASSQVEAGGYNEQFF | TGTGCCAGCAGCCAAGTCGAGGCGGGGGGTTACAATGAGCAGTTCTTC
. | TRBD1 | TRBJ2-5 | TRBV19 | CASTSGTGAETQYF | TGTGCCAGTACCTCAGGGACAGGGGCAGAGACCCAGTACTTC
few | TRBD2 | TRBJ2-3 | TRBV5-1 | CASSELAGDTDTQYF | TGCGCCAGCAGCGAACTAGCGGGGGACACAGATACGCAGTATTTT
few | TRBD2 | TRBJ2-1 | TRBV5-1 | CASSLRGLAGNEQFF | TGCGCCAGCAGCTTAAGAGGACTAGCGGGTAATGAGCAGTTCTTC
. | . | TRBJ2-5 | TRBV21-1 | CASSKLASRETQYF | TGTGCCAGCAGCAAATTAGCCTCTAGGGAGACCCAGTACTTC
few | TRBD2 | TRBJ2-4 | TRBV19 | CASMAGTSDRNIQYF | TGTGCCAGTATGGCGGGGACTAGCGATAGAAACATTCAGTACTTC
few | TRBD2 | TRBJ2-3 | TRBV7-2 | CASSLSGGPYF | TGTGCCAGCAGTCTTAGCGGGGGGCCCTATTTT
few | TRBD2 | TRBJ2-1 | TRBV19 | CASTDRTSGGHEQFF | TGTGCCAGTACCGATCGGACTAGCGGGGGTCATGAGCAGTTCTTC
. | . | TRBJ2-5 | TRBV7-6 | CASSSVPLVRETQYF | TGTGCCAGCAGCAGCGTCCCACTAGTCAGGGAGACCCAGTACTTC
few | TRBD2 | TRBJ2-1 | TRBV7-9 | CASSFPAGGYNEQFF | TGTGCCAGCAGCTTCCCAGCGGGGGGCTACAATGAGCAGTTCTTC
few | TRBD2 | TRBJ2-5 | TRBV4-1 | CASSQDGGGQETQYF | TGCGCCAGCAGCCAAGACGGCGGGGGTCAAGAGACCCAGTACTTC
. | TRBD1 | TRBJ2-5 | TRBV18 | CASLQGPKETQYF | TGTGCCAGCTTACAGGGGCCCAAAGAGACCCAGTACTTC
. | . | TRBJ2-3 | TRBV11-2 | CASTRTYTQYF | TGTGCCAGCACCCGGACTTATACGCAGTATTTT
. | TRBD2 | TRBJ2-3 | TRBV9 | CASSARRGGRADTQYF | TGTGCCAGCAGCGCCCGACGGGGGGGCCGGGCAGATACGCAGTATTTT
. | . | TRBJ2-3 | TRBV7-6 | CASSFRDWRTDTQYF | TGTGCCAGCAGCTTCCGCGACTGGCGCACAGATACGCAGTATTTT
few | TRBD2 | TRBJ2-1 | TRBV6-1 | CASSEGLAGLNEQFF | TGTGCCAGCAGTGAGGGACTAGCGGGGTTAAATGAGCAGTTCTTC
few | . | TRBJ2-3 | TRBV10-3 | CATAGLDTQYF | TGTGCCACCGCAGGGTTGGATACGCAGTATTTT
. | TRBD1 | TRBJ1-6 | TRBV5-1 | CASSSAGTGNSPLHF | TGCGCCAGCAGCAGCGCCGGGACAGGGAATTCACCCCTCCACTTT
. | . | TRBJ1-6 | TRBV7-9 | CASSLEDWTLHF | TGTGCCAGCAGCCTGGAGGATTGGACCCTCCACTTT
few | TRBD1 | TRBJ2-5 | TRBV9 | CASSVGTGVGETQYF | TGTGCCAGCAGCGTAGGCACAGGGGTGGGGGAGACCCAGTACTTC
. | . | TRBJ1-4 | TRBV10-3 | CAISEEGRVGEKLFF | TGTGCCATCAGTGAGGAAGGGAGGGTCGGGGAAAAACTGTTTTTT
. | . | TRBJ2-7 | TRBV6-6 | CASKLGQGLSHEQYF | TGTGCCAGTAAACTGGGGCAGGGGTTATCCCACGAGCAGTACTTC
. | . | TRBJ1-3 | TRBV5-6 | CASMDLSSGNTIYF | TGTGCCAGCATGGACTTATCCTCTGGAAACACCATATATTTT
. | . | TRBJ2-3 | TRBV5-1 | CASSLGGTSTDTQYF | TGCGCCAGCAGCTTGGGAGGGACAAGCACAGATACGCAGTATTTT
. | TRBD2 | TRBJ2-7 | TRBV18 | CASSPTSGGYEQYF | TGTGCCAGCTCACCGACTAGCGGGGGGTACGAGCAGTACTTC
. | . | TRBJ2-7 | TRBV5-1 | CASSPPGAYEQYF | TGCGCCAGCAGCCCCCCCGGGGCCTACGAGCAGTACTTC
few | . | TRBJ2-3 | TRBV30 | CAWSRARVLEDTQYF | TGTGCCTGGAGTAGAGCTAGAGTTCTCGAAGATACGCAGTATTTT
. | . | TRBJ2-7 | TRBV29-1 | CSVELAGPYEQYF | TGCAGCGTTGAGTTGGCGGGACCCTACGAGCAGTACTTC
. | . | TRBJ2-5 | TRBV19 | CASSIDRRQTQYF | TGTGCCAGTAGTATAGATAGGAGACAGACCCAGTACTTC
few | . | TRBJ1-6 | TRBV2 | CASSEESGAASPLHF | TGTGCCAGCAGTGAAGAGTCAGGGGCAGCTTCACCCCTCCACTTT
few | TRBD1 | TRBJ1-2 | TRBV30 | CAWSETLTGGGGYTF | TGTGCCTGGAGTGAGACCCTAACAGGGGGTGGAGGCTACACCTTC
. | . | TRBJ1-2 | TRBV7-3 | CASSLGPSRVDGYTF | TGTGCCAGCAGCTTAGGCCCATCCAGGGTGGATGGCTACACCTTC
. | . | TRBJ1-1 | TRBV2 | CASSDDIVTEAFF | TGTGCCAGCAGTGATGACATAGTCACTGAAGCTTTCTTT
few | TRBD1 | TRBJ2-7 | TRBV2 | CARGDRGPNEQYF | TGTGCCAGGGGGGACAGGGGTCCCAACGAGCAGTACTTC
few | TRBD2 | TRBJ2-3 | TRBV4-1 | CASSGTSRADTQYF | TGCGCCAGCAGCGGGACTAGCAGGGCAGATACGCAGTATTTT
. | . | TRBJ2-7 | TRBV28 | CASSPSSYEQYF | TGTGCCAGCAGTCCTAGCTCCTACGAGCAGTACTTC
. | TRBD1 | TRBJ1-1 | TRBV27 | CASTHLSTGGFGEAFF | TGTGCCAGCACCCACCTATCGACAGGGGGTTTCGGTGAAGCTTTCTTT
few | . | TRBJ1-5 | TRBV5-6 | CASSFSRAERQPQHF | TGTGCCAGCAGCTTCTCGCGGGCCGAGAGGCAGCCCCAGCATTTT
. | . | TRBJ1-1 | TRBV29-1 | CSADSLGWGDTEAFF | TGCAGCGCCGACAGTTTGGGGTGGGGGGACACTGAAGCTTTCTTT
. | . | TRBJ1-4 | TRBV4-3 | CASSQEVVMWARTEKLFF | TGCGCCAGCAGCCAAGAAGTCGTTATGTGGGCGCGAACTGAAAAACTGTTTTTT
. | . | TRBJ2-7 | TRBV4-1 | CASSPTRRGPYEQYF | TGCGCCAGCAGCCCCACTAGGAGGGGTCCCTACGAGCAGTACTTC
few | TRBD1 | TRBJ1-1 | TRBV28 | CASIRGGGWTEAFF | TGTGCCAGCATAAGAGGGGGCGGTTGGACTGAAGCTTTCTTT